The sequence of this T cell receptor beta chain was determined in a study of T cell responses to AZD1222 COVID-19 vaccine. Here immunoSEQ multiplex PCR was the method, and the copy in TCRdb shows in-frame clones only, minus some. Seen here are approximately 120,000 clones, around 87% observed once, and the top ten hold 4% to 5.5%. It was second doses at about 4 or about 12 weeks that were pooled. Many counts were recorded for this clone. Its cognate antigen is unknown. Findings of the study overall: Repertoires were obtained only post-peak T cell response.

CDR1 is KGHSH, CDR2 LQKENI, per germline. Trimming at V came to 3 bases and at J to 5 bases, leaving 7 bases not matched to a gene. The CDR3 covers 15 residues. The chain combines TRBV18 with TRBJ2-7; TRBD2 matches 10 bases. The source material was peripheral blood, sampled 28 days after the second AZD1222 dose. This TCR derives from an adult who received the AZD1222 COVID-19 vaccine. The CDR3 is CASSPTSGLADEQYF. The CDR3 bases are TGTGCCAGCTCACCGACCTCCGGACTAGCGGACGAGCAGTACTTC.